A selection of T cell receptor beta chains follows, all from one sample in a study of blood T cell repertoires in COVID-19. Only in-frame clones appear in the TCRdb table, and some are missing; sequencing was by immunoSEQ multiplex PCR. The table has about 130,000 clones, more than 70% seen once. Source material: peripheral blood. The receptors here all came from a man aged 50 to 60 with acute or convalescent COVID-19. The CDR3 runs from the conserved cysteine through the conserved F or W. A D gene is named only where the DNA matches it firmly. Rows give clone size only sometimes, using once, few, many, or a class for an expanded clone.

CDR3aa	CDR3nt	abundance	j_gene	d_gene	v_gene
CASSLERRGGHNEQFF	TGCGCCAGCAGCTTGGAAAGGCGGGGGGGCCACAATGAGCAGTTCTTC	.	TRBJ2-1	TRBD2	TRBV5-1
CASSLDRGGEKLFF	TGTGCCAGCTCCTTGGACAGGGGTGGTGAAAAACTGTTTTTT	.	TRBJ1-4	TRBD1	TRBV7-2
CASSISAGALRETQYF	TGTGCCAGTAGTATCTCGGCGGGGGCCCTCCGGGAGACCCAGTACTTC	.	TRBJ2-5	.	TRBV19
CAIMRGGYEQYF	TGTGCCATCATGCGGGGGGGCTACGAGCAGTACTTC	.	TRBJ2-7	TRBD2	TRBV28
CASSYREGIQPQHF	TGTGCCAGCAGTTATCGGGAAGGGATTCAGCCCCAGCATTTT	.	TRBJ1-5	.	TRBV6-6
CASSLEVGIAGGPGGELFF	TGTGCCAGCAGCTTAGAGGTTGGGATAGCGGGAGGGCCTGGCGGGGAGCTGTTTTTT	.	TRBJ2-2	TRBD2	TRBV7-2
CASLNPGLADYEQYF	TGTGCCTCCTTAAATCCGGGACTAGCGGACTACGAGCAGTACTTC	.	TRBJ2-7	TRBD2	TRBV10-3
CAISEAGSGNTIYF	TGTGCCATCAGTGAGGCAGGATCGGGAAACACCATATATTTT	many	TRBJ1-3	.	TRBV10-3
CASRHISKQYF	TGTGCCAGCAGGCACATTAGCAAGCAGTACTTC	.	TRBJ2-7	.	TRBV6-5
CASSGGTSNQPQHF	TGTGCCAGCAGCGGGGGAACCAGCAATCAGCCCCAGCATTTT	.	TRBJ1-5	.	TRBV2
CASSTTGANSGNTIYF	TGTGCCAGCAGCACGACAGGGGCGAACTCTGGAAACACCATATATTTT	.	TRBJ1-3	TRBD1	TRBV5-6
CASRDLAGVYEQYF	TGTGCCAGCAGGGACCTAGCGGGGGTCTACGAGCAGTACTTC	.	TRBJ2-7	TRBD2	TRBV2
CASSLDRGGTYNEQFF	TGTGCCAGCAGCTTAGATAGGGGAGGGACCTACAATGAGCAGTTCTTC	.	TRBJ2-1	TRBD2	TRBV11-3
CASSQSTQGTETQYF	TGTGCCAGCAGCCAATCTACGCAGGGGACAGAGACCCAGTACTTC	.	TRBJ2-5	.	TRBV16
CASREDRGEQYF	TGCGCCAGCAGGGAGGACAGGGGCGAGCAGTACTTC	.	TRBJ2-7	TRBD1	TRBV5-1
CASSLGPSGSGTDTQYF	TGTGCCAGCAGCTTAGGACCTAGCGGGAGTGGCACAGATACGCAGTATTTT	.	TRBJ2-3	TRBD2	TRBV7-6
CASGGQGDQPQHF	TGTGCCAGCGGAGGACAGGGCGATCAGCCCCAGCATTTT	.	TRBJ1-5	TRBD1	TRBV6-5
CASSFRVNYGYTF	TGTGCCAGCAGTTTCAGGGTTAACTATGGCTACACCTTC	.	TRBJ1-2	.	TRBV12-3/TRBV12-4
CASSLLGQGSFYGYTF	TGTGCCAGCAGTTTACTGGGACAGGGGTCTTTCTATGGCTACACCTTC	.	TRBJ1-2	TRBD1	TRBV27
CASSLWGDQPQHF	TGTGCCAGCAGCCTGTGGGGGGATCAGCCCCAGCATTTT	.	TRBJ1-5	.	TRBV27
CASSLIPRTEAFF	TGTGCCAGCAGCTTGATCCCGAGGACTGAAGCTTTCTTT	.	TRBJ1-1	.	TRBV11-1
CASMRQGAQNTEAFF	TGCGCCAGCATGAGGCAGGGGGCACAGAACACTGAAGCTTTCTTT	.	TRBJ1-1	TRBD1	TRBV5-1
CASSLARGDTEAFF	TGCGCCAGCAGCTTGGCCAGGGGCGACACTGAAGCTTTCTTT	.	TRBJ1-1	.	TRBV5-1